This T cell receptor beta chain was captured in a study of neoadjuvant anti-PD-1 for oral cavity cancer. Regarding the study as a whole: Post-nivolumab, blood T cell clonality was significantly elevated in non-responders.

The patients had HPV-negative, locally advanced oral cavity squamous cell carcinoma. J gave up 2 bases and V 5 bases, and 4 bases lay outside the gene matches. The CDR3 is 14 residues long. Germline CDR1 reads ENHRY; CDR2 reads SYGVKD. Concerning this clone: Antigen specificity is unknown.

Method: immunoSEQ multiplex PCR; TCRdb's copy keeps in-frame clones and lacks some. The sample shows about 80,000 clones, under 90% of them seen only once. The chain employs TRBV10-3 and TRBJ2-7, with 9 positions matching TRBD1. The sequencing used PBMCs, collected before nivolumab (anti-PD-1) treatment. This receptor was obtained from a person between 40 and 79 years old with oral cavity squamous cell carcinoma. The CDR3 reads CAISRDRGAYEQYF. Written as DNA, the CDR3 is TGTGCCATCAGTAGAGACAGGGGGGCCTACGAGCAGTACTTC.